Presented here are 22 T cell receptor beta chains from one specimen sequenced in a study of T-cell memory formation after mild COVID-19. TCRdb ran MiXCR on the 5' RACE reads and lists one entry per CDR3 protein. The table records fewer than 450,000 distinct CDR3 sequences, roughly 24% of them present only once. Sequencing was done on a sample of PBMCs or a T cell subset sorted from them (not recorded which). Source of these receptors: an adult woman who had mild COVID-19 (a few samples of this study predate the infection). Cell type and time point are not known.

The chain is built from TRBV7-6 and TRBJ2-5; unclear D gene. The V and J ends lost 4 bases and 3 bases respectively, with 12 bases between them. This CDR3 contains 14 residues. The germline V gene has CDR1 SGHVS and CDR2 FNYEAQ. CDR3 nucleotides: TGTGCCAGCAGCTCCCATATGATCAAAGAGACCCAGTACTTC. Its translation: CASSSHMIKETQYF.

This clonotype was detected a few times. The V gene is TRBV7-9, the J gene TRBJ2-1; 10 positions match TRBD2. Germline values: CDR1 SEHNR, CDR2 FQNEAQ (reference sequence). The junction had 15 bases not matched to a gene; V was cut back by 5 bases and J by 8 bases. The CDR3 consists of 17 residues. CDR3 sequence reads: CASSRRRSGGGKDEQFF. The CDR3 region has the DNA TGTGCCAGCAGCCGGCGGCGCAGCGGGGGGGGCAAGGATGAGCAGTTCTTC. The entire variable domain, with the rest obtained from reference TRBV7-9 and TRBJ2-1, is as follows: DTGVSQNPRHKITKRGQNVTFRCDPISEHNRLYWYRQTLGQGPEFLTYFQNEAQLEKSRLLSDRFSAERPKGSFSTLEIQRTEQGDSAMYLCASSRRRSGGGKDEQFFGPGTRLTVL.

CDR3 amino acids: CAWSVGGGNEKLFF. The CDR3 DNA is TGTGCCTGGAGCGTTGGAGGGGGTAATGAAAAACTGTTTTTT. The gene calls are TRBV30 and TRBJ1-4, with D possibly being TRBD1 (6 bases). In germline, CDR1 is GTSNPN, CDR2 SVGIG (reference sequence). This CDR3 region has 14 residues. Trimming took 3 bases from V and 4 from J, leaving 12 bases between them.

The DNA for the CDR3 is TGTGCCACCAGTGATCCCACAGGGGGCTGGGCAGATACGCAGTATTTT. It codes for CATSDPTGGWADTQYF. The chain couples TRBV24-1 to TRBJ2-3, with 9 positions matching TRBD1. This CDR3 is built from 16 residues. The ends lost 3 bases at V and 4 bases at J; junction bases unmatched: 7. Germline CDR1 and CDR2: KGHDR and SFDVKD.

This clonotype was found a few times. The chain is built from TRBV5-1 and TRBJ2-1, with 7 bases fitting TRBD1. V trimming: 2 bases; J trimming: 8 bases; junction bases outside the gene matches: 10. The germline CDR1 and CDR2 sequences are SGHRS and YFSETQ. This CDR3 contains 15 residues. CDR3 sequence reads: CASSFAGTDLDEQFF. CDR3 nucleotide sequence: TGCGCCAGCAGCTTCGCCGGGACAGATTTAGATGAGCAGTTCTTC.

Here the CDR3 reads CASSRWTDFSSYEQYF. The CDR3 DNA reads TGCGCCTCAAGCAGGTGGACAGACTTCAGCTCCTACGAGCAGTACTTC. The chain couples TRBV5-1 to TRBJ2-7; possibly TRBD1 for D (6 bases). Germline V lookup: CDR1 SGHRS, CDR2 YFSETQ. The CDR3 is 16 amino acids. Between the trimmed V and J ends, which lost 10 bases and 0 bases, there was a span of 23 bases.

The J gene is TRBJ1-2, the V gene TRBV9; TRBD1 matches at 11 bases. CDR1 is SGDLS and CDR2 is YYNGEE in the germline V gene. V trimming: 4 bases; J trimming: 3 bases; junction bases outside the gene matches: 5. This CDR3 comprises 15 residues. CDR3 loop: CASSRRDRGDYGYTF. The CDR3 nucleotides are TGTGCCAGCAGCCGCCGGGACAGGGGGGACTATGGCTACACCTTC.

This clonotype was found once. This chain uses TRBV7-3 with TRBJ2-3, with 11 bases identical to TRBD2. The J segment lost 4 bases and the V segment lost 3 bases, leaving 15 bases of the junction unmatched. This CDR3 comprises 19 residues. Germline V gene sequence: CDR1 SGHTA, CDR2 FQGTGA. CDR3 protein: CASSFLQVTSGEFADTQYF. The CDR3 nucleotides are TGTGCCAGCAGCTTTCTACAGGTGACTAGCGGGGAGTTTGCAGATACGCAGTATTTT.

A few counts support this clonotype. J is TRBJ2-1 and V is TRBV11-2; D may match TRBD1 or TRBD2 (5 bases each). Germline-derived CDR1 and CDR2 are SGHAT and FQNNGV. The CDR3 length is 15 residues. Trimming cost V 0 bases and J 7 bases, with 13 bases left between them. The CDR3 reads CASSLEGVAVNEQFF. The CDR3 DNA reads TGTGCCAGCAGCTTAGAGGGGGTAGCCGTGAATGAGCAGTTCTTC.

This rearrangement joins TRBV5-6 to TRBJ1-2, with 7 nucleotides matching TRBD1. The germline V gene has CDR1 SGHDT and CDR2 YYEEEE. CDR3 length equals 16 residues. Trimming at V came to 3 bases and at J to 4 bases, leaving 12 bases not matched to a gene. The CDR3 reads CASSSGTDPNLYGYTF. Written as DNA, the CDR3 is TGTGCCAGCAGCTCTGGGACAGATCCGAATCTCTATGGCTACACCTTC.

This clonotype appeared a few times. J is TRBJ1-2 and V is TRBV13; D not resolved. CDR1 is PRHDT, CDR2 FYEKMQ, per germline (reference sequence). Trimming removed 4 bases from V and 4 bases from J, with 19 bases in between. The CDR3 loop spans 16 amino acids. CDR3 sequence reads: CASSSRAGTLVYGYTF. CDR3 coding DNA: TGTGCCAGCAGCTCACGCGCGGGAACCCTAGTCTATGGCTACACCTTC.

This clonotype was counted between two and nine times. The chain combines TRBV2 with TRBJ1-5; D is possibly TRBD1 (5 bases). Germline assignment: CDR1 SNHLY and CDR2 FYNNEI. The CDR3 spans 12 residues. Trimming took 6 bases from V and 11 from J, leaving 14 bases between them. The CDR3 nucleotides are TGTGCCAGCAGAGGGTTGGGGCCGGCCCAGCATTTT. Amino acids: CASRGLGPAQHF.

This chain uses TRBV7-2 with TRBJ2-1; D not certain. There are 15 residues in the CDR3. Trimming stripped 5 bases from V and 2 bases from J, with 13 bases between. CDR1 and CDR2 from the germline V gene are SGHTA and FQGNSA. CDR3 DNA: TGTGCCAGCAGCCCCCTCGGCGCGGCCTACAATGAGCAGTTCTTC. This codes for CASSPLGAAYNEQFF.

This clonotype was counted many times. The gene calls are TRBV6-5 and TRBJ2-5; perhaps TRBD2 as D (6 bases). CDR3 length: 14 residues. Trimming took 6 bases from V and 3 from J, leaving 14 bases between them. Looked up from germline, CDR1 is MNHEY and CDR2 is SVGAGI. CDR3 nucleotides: TGTGCCAGCAGACCCAGGGACTCCAAAGAGACCCAGTACTTC. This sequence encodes CASRPRDSKETQYF.

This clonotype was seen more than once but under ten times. CDR3: CASSLVNSPLHF. CDR3 coding DNA: TGTGCCAGCAGTTTAGTCAATTCACCCCTCCACTTT. The chain joins TRBV12-3 or TRBV12-4 to TRBJ1-6; D gene unclear. The V and J ends lost 1 base and 7 bases respectively, with 2 bases between them. The CDR3 runs 12 residues.

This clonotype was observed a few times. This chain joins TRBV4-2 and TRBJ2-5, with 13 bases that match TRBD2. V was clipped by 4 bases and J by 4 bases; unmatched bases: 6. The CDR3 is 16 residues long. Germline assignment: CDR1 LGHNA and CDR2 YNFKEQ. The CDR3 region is CASSLRLAGGGETQYF. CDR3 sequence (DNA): TGTGCCAGCAGCCTCCGACTAGCGGGGGGCGGAGAGACCCAGTACTTC.

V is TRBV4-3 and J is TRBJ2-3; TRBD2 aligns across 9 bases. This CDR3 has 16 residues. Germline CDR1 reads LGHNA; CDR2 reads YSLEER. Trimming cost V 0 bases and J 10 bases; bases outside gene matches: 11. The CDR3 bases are TGCGCCAGCAGCCAAGAAGCCGGGACTAGCATGGGCGCGCAGTATTTT. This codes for CASSQEAGTSMGAQYF.

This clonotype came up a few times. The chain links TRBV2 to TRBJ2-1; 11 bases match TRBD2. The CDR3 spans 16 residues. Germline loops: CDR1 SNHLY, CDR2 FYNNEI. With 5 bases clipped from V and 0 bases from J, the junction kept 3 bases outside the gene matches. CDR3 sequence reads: CASSTGLAGSYNEQFF. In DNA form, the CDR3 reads TGTGCCAGCAGTACTGGACTAGCGGGCTCCTACAATGAGCAGTTCTTC.

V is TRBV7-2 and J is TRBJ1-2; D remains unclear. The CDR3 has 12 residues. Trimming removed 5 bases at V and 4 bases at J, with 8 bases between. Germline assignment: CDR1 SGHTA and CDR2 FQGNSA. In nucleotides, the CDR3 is TGTGCCAGCAGCCCGGGAGTCTATGGCTACACCTTC. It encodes CASSPGVYGYTF.

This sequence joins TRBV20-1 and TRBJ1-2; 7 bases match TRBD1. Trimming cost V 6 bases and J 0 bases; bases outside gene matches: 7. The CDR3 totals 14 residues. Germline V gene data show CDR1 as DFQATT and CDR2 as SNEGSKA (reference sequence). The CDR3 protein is CSAPDRTSNYGYTF. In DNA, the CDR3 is TGCAGTGCGCCGGACAGGACATCTAACTATGGCTACACCTTC.

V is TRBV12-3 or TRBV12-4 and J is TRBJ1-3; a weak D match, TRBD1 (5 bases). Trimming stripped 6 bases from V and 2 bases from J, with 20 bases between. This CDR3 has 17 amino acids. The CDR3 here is CASSLYWGSGAGNTIYF. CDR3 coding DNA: TGTGCCAGCAGCCTATATTGGGGGTCCGGGGCTGGAAACACCATATATTTT.

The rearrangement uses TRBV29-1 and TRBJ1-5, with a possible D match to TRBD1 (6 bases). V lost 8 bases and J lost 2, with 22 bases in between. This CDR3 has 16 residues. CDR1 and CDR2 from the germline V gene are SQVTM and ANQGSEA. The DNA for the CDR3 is TGCAGCCTACCCGATTTTCGAGGGGGGGGCAATCAGCCCCAGCATTTT. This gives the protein CSLPDFRGGGNQPQHF.